A selection of T cell receptor beta chains follows, all from one sample in a study of spatial heterogeneity in lung cancer. TCRdb re-derived calls from the 5' RACE reads in MiXCR, one entry per CDR3 protein. The sample holds some 39,000 distinct CDR3 sequences; nearly 7% are singletons and the top ten take about two fifths. Sequences were derived from PBMCs, sampled at surgery. All receptors come from a female donor with early-stage non-small cell lung cancer. The CDR3 runs from the conserved cysteine through the conserved F or W. The size of a clone is reported for some rows only, either as once, few or many, or as a class for expanded clones.

V: TRBV6-2/TRBV6-3
J: TRBJ2-1
size: many
CDR3: CASGEQGSSYNEQFF

V: TRBV6-1
J: TRBJ2-7
size: many
CDR3: CASSEAAEAKQYF

V: TRBV15
J: TRBJ2-1
size: -
CDR3: CATSRDVPNEQFF

V: TRBV6-2/TRBV6-3
J: TRBJ2-7
size: few
CDR3: CASSYSSRRGVSYEQYF

V: TRBV28
J: TRBJ2-7
size: many
CDR3: CASRQFAGAGQYF

V: TRBV12-3/TRBV12-4
J: TRBJ2-3
size: many
CDR3: CASSSVMRGGTDTQYF

V: TRBV12-3/TRBV12-4
J: TRBJ1-3
size: many
CDR3: CASSVSQSSDTIYF

V: TRBV24-1
J: TRBJ2-1
size: many
CDR3: CATTASGGAYEQFF

V: TRBV18
J: TRBJ2-3
size: many
CDR3: CASLEGTTDTQYF

V: TRBV10-3
J: TRBJ2-5
size: -
CDR3: CAISAESWGQETQYF

V: TRBV20-1
J: TRBJ1-3
size: few
CDR3: CSARGGRRNTIYF

V: TRBV2
J: TRBJ2-5
size: -
CDR3: CASSAGGETQYF

V: TRBV7-2
J: TRBJ1-1
size: many
CDR3: CASSLVGAGPEAFF

V: TRBV4-1
J: TRBJ2-7
size: many
CDR3: CASSQDLRADWAYEQYF

V: TRBV29-1
J: TRBJ1-5
size: many
CDR3: CSVSTRIHQPQHF

V: TRBV4-1
J: TRBJ1-1
size: many
CDR3: CASSQEGGANTEAFF

V: TRBV24-1
J: TRBJ1-1
size: -
CDR3: CATSPGSKKGNTEAFF

V: TRBV7-2
J: TRBJ2-5
size: -
CDR3: CASSSHYKAPRETQYF

V: TRBV3-1
J: TRBJ2-1
size: -
CDR3: CASSQPGEGWNEQFF

V: TRBV7-2
J: TRBJ1-6
size: -
CDR3: CASRGTASFSPLHF

V: TRBV4-1
J: TRBJ1-5
size: medium-sized
CDR3: CASSPPDSNQPQHF

V: TRBV11-2
J: TRBJ1-2
size: -
CDR3: CASSLTGLALTYGYTF

V: TRBV4-1
J: TRBJ2-7
size: many
CDR3: CASSQGLGSSGGAWEQYF

V: TRBV7-9
J: TRBJ2-7
size: -
CDR3: CASSFGPGGEQYF

V: TRBV6-2/TRBV6-3
J: TRBJ1-1
size: few
CDR3: CVSSAVRAEAFF

V: TRBV6-6
J: TRBJ1-1
size: -
CDR3: CASSYEGPSIEAFF

V: TRBV6-2/TRBV6-3
J: TRBJ1-6
size: many
CDR3: CASIAWGRYGTGQSPLHF

V: TRBV11-2
J: TRBJ2-1
size: -
CDR3: CASSLDGQGQFF

V: TRBV7-9
J: TRBJ2-7
size: many
CDR3: CASSLLPRAYEQYF

V: TRBV20-1
J: TRBJ2-3
size: many
CDR3: CSARAGTSVDTQYF

V: TRBV2
J: TRBJ1-4
size: few
CDR3: CASISGQARGEKLFF

V: TRBV30
J: TRBJ1-1
size: many
CDR3: CAWSLYSDTEAFF

V: TRBV5-1
J: TRBJ2-3
size: -
CDR3: CASGVAGAGGDTQYF

V: TRBV7-8
J: TRBJ2-1
size: -
CDR3: CASSLGTASTEQFF

V: TRBV7-8
J: TRBJ2-2
size: -
CDR3: CASSPRALGGGELFF

V: TRBV19
J: TRBJ1-1
size: -
CDR3: CASSPGQPEAFF